This entry lists 14 T cell receptor beta chains sequenced from one sample in a study of high-grade serous ovarian cancer treatment subgroups. Here immunoSEQ multiplex PCR was the method, and the copy in TCRdb shows in-frame clones only, minus some. Of about 2,700 clones in the sample, 60% to 85% are singletons; the top ten hold over 15%. Tumor samples were obtained before definitive surgery or chemotherapy. Sequenced sample: tumor tissue. Receptor source: a human donor with high-grade serous ovarian cancer.

V is TRBV7-8 and J is TRBJ1-2; 9 bases agree with TRBD1. Germline V gene data show CDR1 as SGHVS and CDR2 as FQNEAQ. The V segment lost 5 bases and the J segment 8 bases; nucleotides outside the gene matches: 6. The CDR3 has 13 amino acids. The CDR3 here is CASSTGQGRGYTF. The CDR3 DNA follows: TGTGCCAGCAGCACAGGACAGGGGAGGGGCTACACCTTC.

This clone was counted a few times. This sample includes further DNA sequences coding for the same CDR3. The gene calls are TRBV28 and TRBJ2-7; the D gene is possibly TRBD1 (6 bases). Trimming removed 6 bases at V and 3 bases at J, with 18 bases between. This CDR3 comprises 15 residues. CDR1 and CDR2 from the germline V gene are MDHEN and SYDVKM. The CDR3 spells CASSPSGTPIYEQYF. CDR3 nucleotides: TGTGCCAGCAGCCCCTCCGGGACACCAATCTACGAGCAGTACTTC.

Remarks on this clone: This CDR3 is also generated by other DNA sequences in the sample. The J gene is TRBJ2-7, the V gene TRBV30; D unresolved. There are 12 residues in the CDR3. V gave up 0 bases and J gave up 3 bases, with 6 bases separating them. Germline CDR1 and CDR2: GTSNPN and SVGIG (reference sequence). The CDR3 sequence: CAWSVWDYEQYF. The CDR3 nucleotides are TGTGCCTGGAGTGTATGGGACTACGAGCAGTACTTC.

This chain links TRBV6-4 with TRBJ1-1, with D hard to call. V dropped 5 bases and J dropped 1 base, with 14 bases sitting between them. Germline CDR1 is MRHNA and CDR2 is SNTAGT. This CDR3 is 15 amino acids long. CDR3 sequence reads: CASSIRSGSNTEAFF. In nucleotides, the CDR3 is TGTGCCAGCAGTATCCGATCAGGATCGAACACTGAAGCTTTCTTT.

This clone has only a few counts. This chain links TRBV13 with TRBJ2-1, with D hard to call. The CDR3 covers 13 residues. Trimming left V 6 bases short and J 4 bases short, with 10 bases between. Germline CDR1 PRHDT, CDR2 FYEKMQ (reference sequence). CDR3 protein: CASRATPYNEQFF. The CDR3 DNA follows: TGTGCCAGCAGAGCTACCCCGTACAATGAGCAGTTCTTC.

This sequence joins TRBV7-2 and TRBJ1-3; TRBD1 aligns across 7 bases. Germline trimming cut 5 bases from V and 8 bases from J; bases unmatched to any gene: 9. The CDR3 covers 14 residues. Germline-derived CDR1 and CDR2 are SGHTA and FQGNSA. CDR3 sequence reads: CASSRNQGGDTIYF. The CDR3 coding sequence is TGTGCCAGCAGCCGCAACCAGGGGGGGGACACCATATATTTT.

This clone showed up just a few times. The rearrangement links TRBV28 to TRBJ2-7; D gene unclear. The V and J ends lost 1 base and 6 bases respectively, with 16 bases between them. The CDR3 covers 15 residues. The V gene's germline CDR1 is MDHEN and CDR2 SYDVKM. CDR3 sequence: CASSLSSRPPLEQYF. CDR3 in DNA: TGTGCCAGCAGTTTATCCTCTAGGCCGCCCCTCGAGCAGTACTTC.

V usage is TRBV6-5 and J usage is TRBJ2-1; weak D call: TRBD2 (5 bases). CDR3 length: 15 residues. V was clipped by 2 bases and J by 0 bases, with 8 bases between them. Germline values: CDR1 MNHEY, CDR2 SVGAGI. Here the CDR3 reads CASSYGGSSYNEQFF. In DNA, the CDR3 is TGTGCCAGCAGTTACGGTGGGAGCTCCTACAATGAGCAGTTCTTC.

This CDR3 reads CASLHAEGHGETQYF. CDR3 sequence (DNA): TGCGCCAGCCTCCACGCGGAGGGGCATGGGGAGACCCAGTACTTC. V usage is TRBV23-1 and J usage is TRBJ2-5; D might be TRBD2 (6 bases). TRBV23-1 belongs to the ORF category, with a function that is uncertain. There are 15 residues in the CDR3. V was pared by 8 bases and J by 5 bases, with 21 bases between.

V usage is TRBV28 and J usage is TRBJ2-3; D remains ambiguous. The CDR3 is 15 amino acids. With 2 bases removed from V and 8 bases from J, the gap between germline ends came to 17 bases. Per the germline V gene, CDR1 is MDHEN and CDR2 is SYDVKM. The CDR3: CASSLPGVPSLTQYF. CDR3 DNA sequence: TGTGCCAGCAGTTTACCTGGGGTTCCATCACTTACGCAGTATTTT.

The CDR3 nucleotides read TGTGCCAGCAGCTGGGGACAGGGGGCGCGGCAGTACTTC. Encoded protein: CASSWGQGARQYF. J is TRBJ2-7 and V is TRBV27; 12 positions match TRBD1. CDR1 MNHEY and CDR2 SMNVEV come from the germline V gene (reference sequence). The CDR3 has 13 residues. Germline trimming cut 6 bases from V and 9 bases from J; bases unmatched to any gene: 6.

This rearrangement joins TRBV5-4 to TRBJ1-2; TRBD1 matches at 7 bases. Germline-derived CDR1 and CDR2 are SGHNT and YYREEE (reference sequence). The CDR3 has 15 residues. V was pared by 1 base and J by 8 bases, with 11 bases of the junction left unmatched. For the CDR3, the DNA is TGTGCCAGCAGCTTGACGGGCAGGGGGAGAGGAGGCTACACCTTC. It yields the protein CASSLTGRGRGGYTF. Drawing the rest from reference TRBV5-4 and TRBJ1-2, the complete variable domain is ETGVTQSPTHLIKTRGQQVTLRCSSQSGHNTVSWYQQALGQGPQFIFQYYREEENGRGNFPPRFSGLQFPNYSSELNVNALELDDSALYLCASSLTGRGRGGYTFGSGTRLTVV.

The table lists this clone with a few counts. The rearrangement joins TRBV5-5 to TRBJ2-1; the D gene could be TRBD1 or TRBD2 (5 bases each). CDR3 length: 18 residues. The germline CDR1 and CDR2 sequences are SGHKS and YYEKEE (reference sequence). The V gene lost 0 bases and the J gene lost 3 bases, with 19 bases spanning the gap. The CDR3 DNA sequence: TGTGCCAGCAGCTTGGAGTCACCGGGACCCGAGATCTACAATGAGCAGTTCTTC. It codes for CASSLESPGPEIYNEQFF.

This clone was detected a few times. This chain uses TRBV6-5 with TRBJ1-2, with 7 positions matching TRBD1. Germline loops: CDR1 MNHEY, CDR2 SVGAGI. V trimming: 2 bases; J trimming: 6 bases; junction bases outside the gene matches: 6. This CDR3 is built from 14 residues. The CDR3 DNA sequence: TGTGCCAGCAGTTACCAGGGGGGGAACGATGGCTACACCTTC. Translating it yields CASSYQGGNDGYTF.